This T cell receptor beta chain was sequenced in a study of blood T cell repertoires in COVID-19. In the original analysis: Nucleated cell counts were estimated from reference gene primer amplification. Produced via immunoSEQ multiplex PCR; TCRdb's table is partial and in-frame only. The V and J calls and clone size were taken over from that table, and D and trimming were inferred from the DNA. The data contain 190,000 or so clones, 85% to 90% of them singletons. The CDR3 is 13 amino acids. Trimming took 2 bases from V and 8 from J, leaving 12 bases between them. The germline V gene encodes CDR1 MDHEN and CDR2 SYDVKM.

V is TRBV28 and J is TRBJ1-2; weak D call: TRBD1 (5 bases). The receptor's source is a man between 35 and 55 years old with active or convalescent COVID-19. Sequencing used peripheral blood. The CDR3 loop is CASSLGGTDGYTF. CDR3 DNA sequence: TGTGCCAGCAGTTTAGGAGGGACCGACGGCTACACCTTC.